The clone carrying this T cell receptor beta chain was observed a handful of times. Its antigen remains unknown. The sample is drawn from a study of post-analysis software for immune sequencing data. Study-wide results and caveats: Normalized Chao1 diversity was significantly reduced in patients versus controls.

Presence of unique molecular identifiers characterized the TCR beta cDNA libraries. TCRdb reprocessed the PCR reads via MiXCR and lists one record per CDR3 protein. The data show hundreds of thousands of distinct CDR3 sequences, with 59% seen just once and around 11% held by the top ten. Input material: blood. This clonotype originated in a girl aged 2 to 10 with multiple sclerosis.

CDR3 residues: CSVERQDLANEQFF. The CDR3 DNA is TGCAGCGTTGAAAGGCAGGATTTGGCCAATGAGCAGTTCTTC. The chain has TRBV29-1 and TRBJ2-1; D is ambiguous. Germline-derived CDR1 and CDR2 are SQVTM and ANQGSEA. The CDR3 covers 14 residues. Trimming pared 2 bases from V and 6 bases from J, leaving 14 bases between.